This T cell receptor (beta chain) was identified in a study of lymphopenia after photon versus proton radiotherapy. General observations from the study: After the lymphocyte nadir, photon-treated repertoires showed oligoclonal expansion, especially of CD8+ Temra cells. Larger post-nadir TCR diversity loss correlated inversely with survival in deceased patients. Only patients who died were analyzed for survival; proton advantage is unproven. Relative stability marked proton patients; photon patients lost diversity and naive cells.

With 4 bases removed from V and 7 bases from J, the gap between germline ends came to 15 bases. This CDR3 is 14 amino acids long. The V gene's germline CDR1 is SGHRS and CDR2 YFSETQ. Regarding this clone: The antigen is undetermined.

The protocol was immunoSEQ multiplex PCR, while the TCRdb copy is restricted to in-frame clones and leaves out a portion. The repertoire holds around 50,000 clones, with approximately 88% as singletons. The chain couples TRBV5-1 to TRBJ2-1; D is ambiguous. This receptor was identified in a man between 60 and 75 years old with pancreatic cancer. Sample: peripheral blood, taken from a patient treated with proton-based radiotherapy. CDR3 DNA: TGCGCCAGCAGCCCCCTATTGGCGAGGAATGAGCAGTTCTTC. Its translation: CASSPLLARNEQFF.